The rows below give T cell receptor beta chains drawn from one sample of a study of beta chain features in type 1 diabetes. Sequencing was performed with immunoSEQ multiplex PCR; in TCRdb, only in-frame clones are kept and a portion is missing. The sample lists fewer than 400,000 clones, 7% to 9% occurring once. The sequenced sample consisted of central memory CD4+ T cells from blood. The receptors come from a woman aged 18-35 years in good health. CDR3s include the opening cysteine and the closing phenylalanine or tryptophan. The order of the fields is CDR3 protein, CDR3 DNA, D gene, V gene, J gene, clone size. The D gene is left open where the match is weak. Rows give clone size only sometimes, using once, few, many, or a class for an expanded clone.

CASSLDHSTGGATLFF	TGTGCCAGCAGCTTAGACCACTCTACCGGAGGGGCCACACTGTTTTTT	NA	TRBV7-9	TRBJ1-4	NA
CASSIGAGPQHF	TGTGCCAGTAGTATTGGGGCTGGGCCCCAGCATTTT	NA	TRBV19	TRBJ1-5	NA
CASSQDFRPATEAFF	TGCGCCAGCAGCCAAGATTTTCGGCCCGCCACTGAAGCTTTCTTT	NA	TRBV4-3	TRBJ1-1	few
CASTAVYGYTF	TGTGCCAGCACGGCAGTCTATGGCTACACCTTC	NA	TRBV6-1	TRBJ1-2	NA
CATKTPSSADTGELFF	TGTGCCACTAAGACCCCCTCTAGCGCCGATACCGGGGAGCTGTTTTTT	NA	TRBV7-9	TRBJ2-2	many
CASSRYQETQYF	TGTGCCAGCAGCCGGTACCAAGAGACCCAGTACTTC	NA	TRBV7-6	TRBJ2-5	NA
CASSQGNSRDEKLFF	TGTGCCAGCAGCCAAGGCAACTCAAGAGATGAAAAACTGTTTTTT	NA	TRBV4-2	TRBJ1-4	NA
CASSSGTSDEQYF	TGTGCCAGCAGCTCAGGGACTAGCGACGAGCAGTACTTC	TRBD2	TRBV7-9	TRBJ2-7	NA
CASNRGTGGGNEQFF	TGCGCCAGCAATCGTGGGACAGGGGGAGGCAATGAGCAGTTCTTC	TRBD1	TRBV4-1	TRBJ2-1	few
CASSFLVKSSYEQYF	TGTGCCAGCAGTTTTCTGGTCAAAAGCTCCTACGAGCAGTACTTC	NA	TRBV28	TRBJ2-7	few
CASRPGGGRAHNEQFF	TGTGCCAGCAGGCCCGGAGGCGGGAGGGCTCACAATGAGCAGTTCTTC	TRBD2	TRBV6-6	TRBJ2-1	NA
CSGRIRETQYF	TGCAGTGGCCGAATCAGGGAGACCCAGTACTTC	NA	TRBV20-1	TRBJ2-5	NA
CASSQDVRDAYNEQFF	TGCGCCAGCAGCCAAGATGTTCGGGACGCCTACAATGAGCAGTTCTTC	NA	TRBV4-3	TRBJ2-1	NA
CASSLLAGGVETQYF	TGCGCCAGCAGCTTACTAGCGGGAGGTGTAGAGACCCAGTACTTC	TRBD2	TRBV5-1	TRBJ2-5	NA
CASSQGFRDNQETQYF	TGTGCCAGCAGCCAAGGTTTCCGGGACAACCAAGAGACCCAGTACTTC	NA	TRBV4-2	TRBJ2-5	few
CASSEEWTRGTDTQYF	TGCGCCAGCTCTGAGGAATGGACTAGAGGCACAGATACGCAGTATTTT	TRBD2	TRBV4-3	TRBJ2-3	few
CASSINSGNTIYF	TGTGCCAGCAGTATCAACTCTGGAAACACCATATATTTT	NA	TRBV2	TRBJ1-3	NA